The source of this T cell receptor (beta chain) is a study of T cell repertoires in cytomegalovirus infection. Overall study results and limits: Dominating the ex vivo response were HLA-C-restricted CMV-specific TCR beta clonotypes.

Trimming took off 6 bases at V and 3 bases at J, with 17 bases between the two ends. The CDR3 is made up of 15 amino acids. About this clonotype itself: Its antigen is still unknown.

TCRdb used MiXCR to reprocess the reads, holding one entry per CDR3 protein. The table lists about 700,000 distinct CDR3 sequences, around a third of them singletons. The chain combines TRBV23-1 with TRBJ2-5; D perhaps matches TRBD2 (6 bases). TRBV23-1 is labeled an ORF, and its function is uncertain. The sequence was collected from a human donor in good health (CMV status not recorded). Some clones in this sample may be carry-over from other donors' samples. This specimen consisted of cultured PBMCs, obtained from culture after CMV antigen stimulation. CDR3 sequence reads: CASRDRWGGEETQYF. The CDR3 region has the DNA TGCGCCAGCAGGGACCGTTGGGGAGGCGAAGAGACCCAGTACTTC.